Presented here are 14 T cell receptor beta chains from one specimen sequenced in a study of response to subunit inactivated influenza vaccine. TCRdb re-analysed the RT-PCR reads in MiXCR, keeping a single row per CDR3 protein. Of approximately 700,000 distinct CDR3 sequences listed, roughly 13% are singletons. The sample here was PBMCs from blood, taken around 14 days before vaccination. The receptors shown here come from a middle-aged man who received an inactivated influenza vaccine.

The table lists this clonotype with a few counts. This rearrangement joins TRBV5-1 to TRBJ2-3, with 13 positions matching TRBD2. The V gene's germline CDR1 is SGHRS and CDR2 YFSETQ. V trimming: 3 bases; J trimming: 0 bases; junction bases outside the gene matches: 13. The CDR3 is 20 residues long. The CDR3, as DNA: TGCGCCAGCAGCTCCCCGACGTGGACTAGCGGGAGAGCTAGCACAGATACGCAGTATTTT. It yields the protein CASSSPTWTSGRASTDTQYF.

This sequence joins TRBV7-2 and TRBJ2-3; a weak D match, TRBD2 (6 bases). V lost 6 bases to trimming and J lost 5 bases, with 24 bases between them. Germline V gives CDR1 SGHTA, CDR2 FQGNSA. The CDR3 extends over 17 amino acids. This CDR3 reads CASRSAGGERHRDTQYF. The CDR3 region has the DNA TGTGCCAGCAGGTCAGCGGGTGGAGAGAGGCACAGAGATACGCAGTATTTT.

In this sample, this clonotype turned up many times. V is TRBV4-3 and J is TRBJ2-5; no reliable D call. V lost 1 base and J 4 bases, leaving 7 bases between the germline ends. This CDR3 region has 13 residues. Per the germline V gene, CDR1 is LGHNA and CDR2 is YSLEER. CDR3 region: CASSQGLSETQYF. The CDR3 DNA follows: TGCGCCAGCAGCCAAGGGTTATCAGAGACCCAGTACTTC.

This clonotype has more than one count but fewer than ten. The chain links TRBV29-1 to TRBJ1-4; D might be TRBD1 (6 bases). V lost 6 bases and J lost 8, with 16 bases in between. The CDR3 consists of 13 residues. From germline, CDR1 is SQVTM and CDR2 ANQGSEA. CDR3 in amino acids: CSVLHQGREKLFF. CDR3 bases: TGCAGCGTCCTGCACCAGGGGAGGGAAAAACTGTTTTTT.

There are a few counts of this clonotype. The chain carries TRBV19 and TRBJ2-6; D is perhaps TRBD1 (5 bases). V was pared by 6 bases and J by 2 bases, with 14 bases between. CDR1 is LNHDA, CDR2 SQIVND, per germline (reference sequence). The length of the CDR3 is 16 residues. The CDR3 sequence is CASSGQPLTGANVLTF. The CDR3 nucleotides are TGTGCCAGTAGCGGACAACCTCTTACTGGGGCCAACGTCCTGACTTTC.

This clonotype has only a few counts. The chain combines TRBV7-9 with TRBJ2-2, with D tentatively TRBD2 (5 bases). CDR1 is SEHNR and CDR2 is FQNEAQ in the germline V gene (reference sequence). The CDR3 runs to 15 residues. V was clipped by 5 bases and J by 7 bases, with 17 bases between them. CDR3 sequence reads: CASSHYTRDGGELFF. The CDR3 coding sequence is TGTGCCAGCAGCCATTATACGAGGGATGGCGGGGAGCTGTTTTTT.

The chain is built from TRBV24-1 and TRBJ2-1; 7 bases match TRBD1. V trimming: 2 bases; J trimming: 0 bases; junction bases outside the gene matches: 3. The CDR3 sequence is 16 residues long. Germline V gene data show CDR1 as KGHDR and CDR2 as SFDVKD. CDR3 sequence (DNA): TGTGCCACCAGTGATTGGGACAGCGGCTCCTACAATGAGCAGTTCTTC. Amino acid sequence: CATSDWDSGSYNEQFF.

This clonotype was counted between two and nine times. This chain connects TRBV7-2 to TRBJ2-7; D not certain. V lost 0 bases, J lost 3 bases, and 6 bases lay in between. Germline V gene data show CDR1 as SGHTA and CDR2 as FQGNSA. The CDR3 spans 13 residues. In DNA form, the CDR3 reads TGTGCCAGCAGCTTAGCTTTTGGCTACGAGCAGTACTTC. Amino acids: CASSLAFGYEQYF.

This chain connects TRBV20-1 to TRBJ2-1; D gene uncertain. The CDR3 covers 13 residues. Trimming took off 3 bases at V and 5 bases at J, with 11 bases between the two ends. Looked up from germline, CDR1 is DFQATT and CDR2 is SNEGSKA (reference sequence). CDR3 nucleotides: TGCAGTGCTAGTATGGCAATTCACAATGAGCAGTTCTTC. Amino acids: CSASMAIHNEQFF.

This clonotype has a count of ten or more. The J gene is TRBJ2-1, the V gene TRBV12-3 or TRBV12-4; no definite D call. The CDR3 loop spans 15 amino acids. Trimming removed 8 bases from V and 3 bases from J, with 17 bases in between. CDR3 DNA sequence: TGTGCCAGCCAGCTCGACGGCCTCGGCTACAATGAGCAGTTCTTC. Its translation is CASQLDGLGYNEQFF.

Many counts were recorded for this clonotype. This chain links TRBV2 with TRBJ1-5; 8 nucleotides align to TRBD1. V lost 5 bases, J lost 6 bases, and 9 bases stayed unmatched. The CDR3 length is 15 residues. The germline CDR1 and CDR2 sequences are SNHLY and FYNNEI. The CDR3 loop is CASSLTGGASQPQHF. In nucleotides, the CDR3 is TGTGCCAGCAGTCTAACAGGGGGTGCGAGTCAGCCCCAGCATTTT.

The sample holds one count of this clonotype. The chain links TRBV7-2 to TRBJ2-5; TRBD2 aligns across 12 bases. Germline V gene data show CDR1 as SGHTA and CDR2 as FQGNSA. The CDR3 sequence is 17 residues long. The J segment lost 5 bases and the V segment lost 1 base, leaving 8 bases of the junction unmatched. CDR3 amino acids: CASSLGVTSGRFETQYF. CDR3 sequence (DNA): TGTGCCAGCAGCTTAGGAGTAACTAGCGGGAGGTTTGAGACCCAGTACTTC.

This clonotype has more than one count but fewer than ten. V and J are TRBV14 and TRBJ1-5, with a possible D match to TRBD1 (5 bases). V lost 8 bases, J lost 4 bases, and 9 bases lay in between. CDR3 length: 12 residues. Germline CDR1 SGHDN, CDR2 FVKESK. CDR3 sequence reads: CASLDRNQPQHF. CDR3 in DNA: TGTGCCAGCTTAGACAGAAATCAGCCCCAGCATTTT.

This clonotype was detected only a few times. The chain uses TRBV20-1 and TRBJ2-1; 11 bases fit TRBD2. Trimming cost V 5 bases and J 8 bases; bases outside gene matches: 5. CDR1 is DFQATT and CDR2 is SNEGSKA in the germline V gene (reference sequence). CDR3 length: 13 residues. CDR3 nucleotide sequence: TGCAGTGCTCCCAGACTAGCGGGACATGAGCAGTTCTTC. It codes for CSAPRLAGHEQFF.